This T cell receptor (beta chain) is from a study of monozygotic twins with inflammatory bowel disease. The study's findings and limits: Twin concordance left repertoire similarity unchanged, with limited power a possible explanation for this lack of difference. Twins with IBD were found to have lower TCRbeta diversity (inverse Simpson) than healthy co-twins.

In the case of this clonotype: What it binds is not known.

Eight distinct reactions (per sample) were used to make the cDNA. TCRdb re-analyzed the 5' RACE reads; it lists each CDR3 protein once, without DNA. This repertoire includes around 410,000 distinct CDR3 sequences. The draw for each donor consisted of a single 2.5 ml blood sample. The CDR3 is made up of 12 amino acids. CDR1 KGHDR and CDR2 SFDVKD come from the germline V gene. The receptor was derived from a human donor with ulcerative colitis or Crohn's disease, or a healthy co-twin of an affected twin (not recorded which). Sequenced material: blood. The rearrangement links TRBV24-1 to TRBJ2-2. This chain's CDR3 is CATSDLVGELFF.